This T cell receptor (beta chain) was identified during a study of cytomegalovirus exposure and HLA in healthy donors. This clone was recorded only once. Antigen unknown. Broader study findings: Analyzed later, association rates of TCRs varied across HLA loci, with DRB1 most and HLA-C fewest.

PCR was performed using 60 Vbeta and 13 Jbeta primers. This table comes from immunoSEQ multiplex PCR, and its TCRdb copy is limited to in-frame clones, with some not included. The top ten clones hold about 3% of a sample with 150,000 to 200,000 clones, about four fifths of them seen once. The V gene end was trimmed by 0 bases and the J gene end by 6 bases; junction bases not matched to a gene: 9. The CDR3 runs to 17 residues. In germline, CDR1 is MNHEY, CDR2 SMNVEV (reference sequence). The chain links TRBV27 to TRBJ2-1; 9 bases fit TRBD2. The specimen sequenced was PBMCs. The TCR originated in a female donor in good health and CMV-seronegative. CDR3 bases: TGTGCCAGCAGTTTATCGGCTAGCGGGGTGCTCGGCAATGAGCAGTTCTTC. Translation gives CASSLSASGVLGNEQFF.